This TCR beta chain was captured in a study of graft-versus-host responses after intestinal transplantation. Generated by immunoSEQ multiplex PCR, the TCRdb table keeps only in-frame clones and is missing some. Of approximately 94,000 clones in the sample, about 90% are singletons; the top ten hold around 0.86%. The CDR3 is 15 residues long. Germline CDR1 and CDR2: MRHNA and SNTAGT. Trimming took off 8 bases at V and 2 bases at J, with 16 bases between the two ends. Note on this clone: Its antigen remains unidentified.

The gene calls are TRBV6-4 and TRBJ1-3, with D maybe TRBD1 (5 bases). The sequences come from unstimulated CD4+ T cells sorted from spleen or lymph node cells, collected before transplant. The TCR originated in a human donor who was the organ donor for an intestinal transplant. The CDR3 region is CASRSTRVAGNTIYF. CDR3 coding DNA: TGTGCCAGCCGTAGCACCAGGGTAGCTGGAAACACCATATATTTT.